Listed below are T cell receptor beta chains from one sample, sequenced in a study of identifying expanded T cells in peripheral blood. Libraries were prepared by immunoSEQ multiplex PCR; TCRdb keeps only in-frame clonotypes and omits some of them. The repertoire holds about 110,000 clones, with about 87% as singletons. The sample comprised blood. These receptors were collected from a person between 18 and 70 years old in good health. The conserved cysteine and the conserved F or W are not part of the CDR3 here.

j_gene: TRBJ1-2; len: 13; v_gene: TRBV14; CDR3aa: ASSQDFRGNYGYT
j_gene: TRBJ1-2; len: 11; v_gene: TRBV21-1; CDR3aa: ASSNPSNYGYT
j_gene: TRBJ2-1; len: 13; v_gene: TRBV6-1; CDR3aa: ASSEQLAGAGEQF
j_gene: TRBJ2-3; len: 13; v_gene: TRBV7-2; CDR3aa: ASSLLGWRADTQY
j_gene: TRBJ2-1; len: 14; v_gene: TRBV28; CDR3aa: ASSHQAGGTYNEQF
j_gene: TRBJ2-1; len: 10; v_gene: TRBV7-2; CDR3aa: ASSLAGYEQF
j_gene: TRBJ1-5; len: 14; v_gene: TRBV19; CDR3aa: ASTDLAGYSNQPQH
j_gene: TRBJ1-1; len: 11; v_gene: TRBV30; CDR3aa: AWRARALPEAF
j_gene: TRBJ1-5; len: 14; v_gene: TRBV18; CDR3aa: ASSRTPAQENQPQH
j_gene: TRBJ2-1; len: 12; v_gene: TRBV11-2; CDR3aa: ASSRGQGYNEQF
j_gene: TRBJ1-5; len: 14; v_gene: TRBV15; CDR3aa: ATSRGTGGSNQPQH
j_gene: TRBJ2-2; len: 13; v_gene: TRBV6-5; CDR3aa: ASSYRQTNTGELF
j_gene: TRBJ2-7; len: 14; v_gene: TRBV6-1; CDR3aa: ASSEAFSDYLYEQY
j_gene: TRBJ1-4; len: 11; v_gene: TRBV6-5; CDR3aa: ASSFSSDEKLF
j_gene: TRBJ2-2; len: 14; v_gene: TRBV4-1; CDR3aa: ASSQTTGRNTGELF
j_gene: TRBJ2-7; len: 13; v_gene: TRBV29-1; CDR3aa: SVVWGSTSSYEQY
j_gene: TRBJ1-1; len: 12; v_gene: TRBV18; CDR3aa: ASSPPTGYTEAF
j_gene: TRBJ2-3; len: 13; v_gene: TRBV30; CDR3aa: AWSVTSGATDTQY
j_gene: TRBJ2-2; len: 14; v_gene: TRBV11-2; CDR3aa: ASSSELLAATGELF
j_gene: TRBJ1-6; len: 11; v_gene: TRBV6-5; CDR3aa: ASAIGHNSPLH
j_gene: TRBJ2-5; len: 13; v_gene: TRBV27; CDR3aa: ASSAGRERKETQY
j_gene: TRBJ1-3; len: 12; v_gene: TRBV2; CDR3aa: ASTQTSSGNTIY
j_gene: TRBJ1-2; len: 11; v_gene: TRBV2; CDR3aa: ASTELGLQGYT
j_gene: TRBJ1-2; len: 11; v_gene: TRBV27; CDR3aa: ASRTGATYGYT
j_gene: TRBJ2-3; len: 13; v_gene: TRBV5-1; CDR3aa: ASSPGQGGVDTQY
j_gene: TRBJ2-6; len: 15; v_gene: TRBV13; CDR3aa: ASSLGYRATGANVLT
j_gene: TRBJ2-2; len: 14; v_gene: TRBV5-4; CDR3aa: ASSLGSGTNTGELF
j_gene: TRBJ2-7; len: 12; v_gene: TRBV5-1; CDR3aa: ASSTGTGYYEQY
j_gene: TRBJ2-2; len: 16; v_gene: TRBV27; CDR3aa: ASSSILAGGPGTGELF
j_gene: TRBJ2-5; len: 15; v_gene: TRBV14; CDR3aa: ASSQAGTSPSQETQY
j_gene: TRBJ1-2; len: 10; v_gene: TRBV7-8; CDR3aa: ASSLEVQLGT
j_gene: TRBJ1-2; len: 13; v_gene: TRBV7-9; CDR3aa: ASSPARDRVDGYT
j_gene: TRBJ2-2; len: 15; v_gene: TRBV5-1; CDR3aa: ASSLSEIRGNTGELF
j_gene: TRBJ2-1; len: 15; v_gene: TRBV27; CDR3aa: ASSLGRDRSSYNEQF
j_gene: TRBJ1-2; len: 14; v_gene: TRBV4-3; CDR3aa: ASSQERNWPLGGYT
j_gene: TRBJ1-1; len: 9; v_gene: TRBV23-1; CDR3aa: ASRPSYEAF
j_gene: TRBJ1-6; len: 14; v_gene: TRBV19; CDR3aa: ASSSWDRLTTSPLH
j_gene: TRBJ2-7; len: 12; v_gene: TRBV19; CDR3aa: ASSPTGSGDEQY
j_gene: TRBJ2-7; len: 13; v_gene: TRBV9; CDR3aa: ASSPGTDPRNEQY
j_gene: TRBJ1-5; len: 16; v_gene: TRBV19; CDR3aa: ASSMDRDHLYSNQPQH